Below, 26 T cell receptor beta chains from the same sample are listed, as sequenced in a study of blood T cell repertoires in COVID-19 (dated by TCRdb to 2020 to 2022). Library preparation used the immunoSEQ multiplex PCR assay. Imported from immuneACCESS, the table was reduced by TCRdb to in-frame sequences with V and J called. These copies leave out some clones; in studies compared against another copy, an unresolved V gene accounts for under half, and the cause of the remainder is not known. The sample includes 250,000 or so clones, with just over 85% observed a single time. Roughly 1.7% of the sample goes to the ten largest clones. Input material: PBMCs or T cells enriched from blood (not recorded which). These receptor sequences come from a man aged 40-55 years who had recovered from COVID-19.

The J gene is TRBJ2-7, the V gene TRBV6-5; 10 nucleotides agree with TRBD1. V lost 2 bases, J lost 4 bases, and 2 bases stayed unmatched. This CDR3 is 14 amino acids long. CDR1 MNHEY and CDR2 SVGAGI come from the germline V gene. CDR3 in amino acids: CASSYGTGAYEQYF. CDR3 nucleotides: TGTGCCAGCAGTTACGGGACAGGGGCGTACGAGCAGTACTTC.

The chain has TRBV27 and TRBJ2-7; D unresolved. The germline V gene encodes CDR1 MNHEY and CDR2 SMNVEV (reference sequence). The CDR3 has 13 amino acids. Trimming took off 4 bases at V and 3 bases at J, with 10 bases between the two ends. The CDR3 DNA reads as TGTGCCAGCAGTTCCACTCATCTCTACGAGCAGTACTTC. As protein: CASSSTHLYEQYF.

The chain is built from TRBV18 and TRBJ1-1; no definite D call. The CDR3 runs 14 residues. V was pared by 3 bases and J by 2 bases, with 10 bases between. The germline CDR1 and CDR2 sequences are KGHSH and LQKENI. CDR3 nucleotide sequence: TGTGCCAGCTCACCGAGGGAGATCAACACTGAAGCTTTCTTT. Its translation: CASSPREINTEAFF.

Comment on this clone: The same CDR3 arises from other DNA sequences in this sample as well. In nucleotides, the CDR3 is TGTGCCAGCAGCTTAGGACTAGCGGGAGCAACAGATACGCAGTATTTT. Protein: CASSLGLAGATDTQYF. The V call is TRBV7-7, the J call TRBJ2-3; 12 bases agree with TRBD2. Germline V gene data show CDR1 as SSHAT and CDR2 as FNYEAQ (reference sequence). This CDR3 comprises 16 residues. J lost 3 bases, V lost 1 base, and 2 bases had no gene match.

This sequence joins TRBV2 and TRBJ2-2; 7 bases align to TRBD1. Germline-derived CDR1 and CDR2 are SNHLY and FYNNEI. The CDR3 runs to 14 residues. After removal of 7 bases from V and 0 bases from J, the junction contained 2 bases not matched to a gene. The CDR3 reads CASTGTANTGELFF. DNA of the CDR3: TGTGCCAGCACCGGGACAGCGAACACCGGGGAGCTGTTTTTT.

This sequence joins TRBV5-4 and TRBJ2-5; 9 bases map to TRBD2. J gave up 2 bases and V 7 bases, and 3 bases lay outside the gene matches. CDR3 length: 13 amino acids. Germline V gives CDR1 SGHNT, CDR2 YYREEE (reference sequence). CDR3 sequence: CASRGLAQETQYF. The CDR3 DNA is TGTGCCAGCCGGGGACTAGCTCAAGAGACCCAGTACTTC.

CDR3 amino acids: CSVEEGTGAQEQYF. In DNA form, the CDR3 reads TGCAGCGTTGAGGAGGGGACAGGGGCTCAGGAGCAGTACTTC. J is TRBJ2-7 and V is TRBV29-1; 10 bases align to TRBD1. The ends lost 3 bases at V and 7 bases at J; junction bases unmatched: 9. The CDR3 covers 14 residues. Per germline, CDR1 SQVTM and CDR2 ANQGSEA.

The rearrangement joins TRBV6-4 to TRBJ2-1, with TRBD2 matching 8 bases. Unmatched junction bases numbered 10, after V lost 3 bases and J lost 9 bases. From germline, CDR1 is MRHNA and CDR2 SNTAGT. This CDR3 is built from 15 residues. For the CDR3, the DNA is TGTGCCAGCAGTGAAGGTAGCGGGGACTCCGGTGAGCAGTTCTTC. It codes for CASSEGSGDSGEQFF.

The V and J genes are TRBV11-3 and TRBJ2-3, with D possibly being TRBD1 (6 bases). Trimming left V 1 base short and J 2 bases short, with 10 bases between. The length of the CDR3 is 15 residues. Per the germline V gene, CDR1 is SGHNT and CDR2 is YENEEA. The CDR3: CASSLVGGLTDTQYF. The CDR3, as DNA: TGTGCCAGCAGCTTAGTTGGGGGCCTCACAGATACGCAGTATTTT.

V usage is TRBV27 and J usage is TRBJ2-1; D is perhaps TRBD1 (6 bases). Germline loops: CDR1 MNHEY, CDR2 SMNVEV (reference sequence). The CDR3 extends over 13 amino acids. V lost 11 bases and J lost 6, with 17 bases in between. Here the CDR3 reads CASRDTLVNEQFF. As DNA, the CDR3 is TGTGCCTCCCGGGACACACTTGTCAATGAGCAGTTCTTC.

V and J are TRBV4-1 and TRBJ2-4; 7 positions match TRBD2. The J segment lost 0 bases and the V segment lost 2 bases, leaving 7 bases of the junction unmatched. The CDR3 length is 17 residues. CDR1 is MGHRA, CDR2 YSYEKL, per germline. DNA of the CDR3: TGCGCCAGCAGCCAATACATACTAGCGCGAGCCAAAAACATTCAGTACTTC. Its protein is CASSQYILARAKNIQYF.

The rearrangement links TRBV7-3 to TRBJ2-6; 10 bases fit TRBD1. Germline CDR1 SGHTA, CDR2 FQGTGA. V gave up 4 bases and J gave up 0 bases; unmatched junction bases: 6. The CDR3 covers 18 residues. The CDR3 region is CASSSPDRGVSGANVLTF. The CDR3 DNA is TGTGCCAGCAGCTCCCCGGACAGGGGGGTCTCTGGGGCCAACGTCCTGACTTTC. Full variable domain (missing parts from reference TRBV7-3 and TRBJ2-6): GAGVSQTPSNKVTEKGKYVELRCDPISGHTALYWYRQSLGQGPEFLIYFQGTGAADDSGLPNDRFFAVRPEGSVSTLKIQRTERGDSAVYLCASSSPDRGVSGANVLTFGAGSRLTVL.

This clone was seen only a few times. In nucleotides, the CDR3 is TGTGCCAGCAGCTTAGGGTCTAGCGGGAGCGCAGATACGCAGTATTTT. Its translation is CASSLGSSGSADTQYF. The chain combines TRBV7-2 with TRBJ2-3, with TRBD2 matching over 10 bases. The CDR3 contains 16 residues. The germline V gene has CDR1 SGHTA and CDR2 FQGNSA. With V trimmed by 1 base and J by 4 bases, 5 bases remained unmatched. Full variable domain (rest looked up from reference TRBV7-2 and TRBJ2-3): GAGVSQSPSNKVTEKGKDVELRCDPISGHTALYWYRQSLGQGLEFLIYFQGNSAPDKSGLPSDRFSAERTGGSVSTLTIQRTQQEDSAVYLCASSLGSSGSADTQYFGPGTRLTVL.

CDR3 sequence: CASSIGTTAGELFF. The CDR3 DNA follows: TGTGCCAGTAGTATTGGGACAACGGCCGGGGAGCTGTTTTTT. V and J are TRBV19 and TRBJ2-2, with a tentative D call TRBD1 (6 bases). Germline-derived CDR1 and CDR2 are LNHDA and SQIVND (reference sequence). V was trimmed by 3 bases and J by 6 bases, leaving 11 bases between them. The CDR3 totals 14 residues.

This clone has more than one count but fewer than ten. The rearrangement uses TRBV2 and TRBJ2-3; 7 bases are a match to TRBD2. This CDR3 has 14 amino acids. Germline V CDR1 and CDR2: SNHLY, FYNNEI. The ends lost 6 bases at V and 1 base at J; junction bases unmatched: 4. The CDR3 region is CASRGLPRTDTQYF. CDR3 bases: TGTGCCAGCAGGGGACTACCCCGCACAGATACGCAGTATTTT.

This chain joins TRBV19 and TRBJ1-2; TRBD1 is a possible D gene (5 bases). Germline loops: CDR1 LNHDA, CDR2 SQIVND (reference sequence). The CDR3 has 10 amino acids. The CDR3 nucleotides are TGTGCTGCGGGGCAGCATGGCTACACCTTC. Translating gives CAAGQHGYTF.

The V and J genes are TRBV12-3 or TRBV12-4 and TRBJ2-5; D not resolved. The V gene lost 2 bases and the J gene lost 5 bases, with 3 bases spanning the gap. CDR3 size: 11 residues. The CDR3 region has the DNA TGTGCCAGCAGTTTATATGAGACCCAGTACTTC. Translation: CASSLYETQYF.

This clone has only one observation. The rearrangement joins TRBV18 to TRBJ2-2; 7 bases are shared with TRBD2. Germline-derived CDR1 and CDR2 are KGHSH and LQKENI. With V trimmed by 3 bases and J by 2 bases, 9 bases remained unmatched. The CDR3 consists of 17 residues. Here the CDR3 reads CASSPHPPSGNTGELFF. The CDR3 DNA follows: TGTGCCAGCTCACCGCATCCCCCTAGCGGAAACACCGGGGAGCTGTTTTTT.

The CDR3 loop reads CAWSVALAGTDTQYF. CDR3 sequence (DNA): TGTGCCTGGAGTGTAGCCCTAGCGGGTACAGATACGCAGTATTTT. The V and J genes are TRBV30 and TRBJ2-3; 8 bases agree with TRBD2. There are 15 residues in the CDR3. The germline CDR1 and CDR2 sequences are GTSNPN and SVGIG (reference sequence). The J segment lost 3 bases and the V segment lost 0 bases, leaving 5 bases of the junction unmatched.

A few counts support this clone. At one end, the junction sequence differs from germline, possibly due to a read error. The rearrangement joins TRBV25-1 to TRBJ1-2; D is possibly TRBD1 (5 bases). Germline V CDR1 and CDR2: MGHDK, SYGVNS. CDR3 length equals 12 residues. CDR3 in DNA: TGTGCCAGCAGTGAATCAGGGTTGAGGCTTAGCTTC. Protein product: CASSESGLRLSF.

This sequence joins TRBV27 and TRBJ2-7; 7 positions agree with TRBD1. V shed 2 bases, J shed 7 bases, and the junction held 11 bases outside the gene matches. The CDR3 has 15 residues. Germline V gene lookup returns CDR1 MNHEY and CDR2 SMNVEV (reference sequence). CDR3 region: CASSLVRTGAREQYF. Written as DNA, the CDR3 is TGTGCCAGCAGTTTAGTCCGTACAGGGGCAAGAGAGCAGTACTTC.

J is TRBJ2-7 and V is TRBV20-1, with 12 bases aligning to TRBD2. Germline V gene lookup returns CDR1 DFQATT and CDR2 SNEGSKA (reference sequence). With 3 bases clipped from V and 3 bases from J, the junction kept 3 bases outside the gene matches. This CDR3 contains 14 residues. The CDR3 reads CSASRLAGDYEQYF. CDR3 DNA sequence: TGCAGTGCTAGTAGACTAGCGGGGGACTACGAGCAGTACTTC.

The CDR3 sequence is CAWSVQSPLHF. DNA of the CDR3: TGTGCCTGGAGTGTACAATCACCCCTCCACTTT. The chain is built from TRBV30 and TRBJ1-6; unclear D gene. In germline, CDR1 is GTSNPN, CDR2 SVGIG (reference sequence). The CDR3 sequence is 11 residues long. The ends were cut back, 0 bases at V and 10 bases at J, with 4 bases in the middle.

V and J are TRBV3-1 (or the pseudogene TRBV3-2) and TRBJ2-2, with 9 bases fitting TRBD2. CDR3 size: 15 residues. Trimming at V came to 2 bases and at J to 4 bases, leaving 2 bases not matched to a gene. CDR1 is LGHDT, CDR2 YNNKEL, per germline (reference sequence). DNA of the CDR3: TGTGCCAGCAGCCAAATAGCGGGAGTCACCGGGGAGCTGTTTTTT. This gives the protein CASSQIAGVTGELFF.

The chain is built from TRBV10-3 and TRBJ2-3, with 11 bases that match TRBD2. Looked up from germline, CDR1 is ENHRY and CDR2 is SYGVKD. The CDR3 is 15 amino acids. V lost 5 bases and J lost 5; bases outside the gene matches: 6. The DNA of the CDR3 is TGTGCCATCAGTAAACTAGCGGGGGTTGGAGATACGCAGTATTTT. It is translated as CAISKLAGVGDTQYF.

This clone is a singleton in its sample. This chain connects TRBV10-3 to TRBJ1-1, with D possibly TRBD1 on 5 matching bases. This CDR3 has 14 residues. Germline V gene lookup returns CDR1 ENHRY and CDR2 SYGVKD. V was pared by 2 bases and J by 1 base, with 8 bases between. CDR3 bases: TGTGCCATCAGTGAGGAGCAGGGGAACACTGAAGCTTTCTTT. It is translated as CAISEEQGNTEAFF.